This T cell receptor beta chain was recorded in a study of T cell responses to AZD1222 COVID-19 vaccine. Findings and limits, study-wide: Donors were chiefly white British, with a greater number of females, and clonal diversity was perhaps underestimated. Dominant at 160-218 and 743-854, vaccine-associated CD4 TCRs also spanned spike. Only five to seven AZD1222 recipients were seropositive at baseline.

Some clones are missing from TCRdb's copy, which holds only in-frame ones; the method was immunoSEQ multiplex PCR. The repertoire consists of about 120,000 clones, with about 87% occurring once and the leading ten covering about 16%. With respect to this clone: The antigen is not known.

CDR1 MDHEN and CDR2 SYDVKM come from the germline V gene. V shed 7 bases and J 4 bases; nucleotides not matched to a gene: 9. The CDR3 contains 15 residues. Doses given second, at about 4 or about 12 weeks, were pooled. The gene calls are TRBV28 and TRBJ2-1, with TRBD2 matching over 8 bases. This receptor was taken from an adult who received the AZD1222 COVID-19 vaccine. The source material was peripheral blood, sampled 28 days after the second AZD1222 dose. CDR3 residues: CASIISGSRYNEQFF. The CDR3 DNA reads TGTGCCAGCATCATAAGCGGGAGCAGGTACAATGAGCAGTTCTTC.